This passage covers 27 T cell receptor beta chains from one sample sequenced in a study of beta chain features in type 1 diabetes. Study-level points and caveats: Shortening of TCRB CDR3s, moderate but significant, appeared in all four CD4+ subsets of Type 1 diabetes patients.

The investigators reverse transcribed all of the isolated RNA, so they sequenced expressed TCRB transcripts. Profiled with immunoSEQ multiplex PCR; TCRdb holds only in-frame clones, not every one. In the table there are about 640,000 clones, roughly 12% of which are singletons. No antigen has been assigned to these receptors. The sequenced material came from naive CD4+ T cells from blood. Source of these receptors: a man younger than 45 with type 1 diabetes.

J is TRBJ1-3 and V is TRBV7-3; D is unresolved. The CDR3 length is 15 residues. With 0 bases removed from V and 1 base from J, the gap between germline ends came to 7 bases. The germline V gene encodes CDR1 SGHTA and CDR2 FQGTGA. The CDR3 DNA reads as TGTGCCAGCAGCTTAACGTCTCTGTCTGGAAACACCATATATTTT. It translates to CASSLTSLSGNTIYF.

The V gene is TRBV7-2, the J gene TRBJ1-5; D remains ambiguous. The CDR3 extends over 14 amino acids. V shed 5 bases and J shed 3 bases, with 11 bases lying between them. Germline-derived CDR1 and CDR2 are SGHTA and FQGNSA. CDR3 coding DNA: TGTGCCAGCAGCCGAGGGATCACCAATCAGCCCCAGCATTTT. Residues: CASSRGITNQPQHF.

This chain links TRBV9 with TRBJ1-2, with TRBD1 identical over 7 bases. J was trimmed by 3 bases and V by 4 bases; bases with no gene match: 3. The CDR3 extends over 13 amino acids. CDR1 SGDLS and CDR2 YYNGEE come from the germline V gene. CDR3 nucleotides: TGTGCCAGCAGCCGAACAGGGGACTATGGCTACACCTTC. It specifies CASSRTGDYGYTF.

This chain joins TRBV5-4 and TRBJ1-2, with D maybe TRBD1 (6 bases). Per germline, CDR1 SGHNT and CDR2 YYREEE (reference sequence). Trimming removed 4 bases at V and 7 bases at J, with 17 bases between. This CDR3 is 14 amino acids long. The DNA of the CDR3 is TGTGCCAGCAGCGGCCCAACAGGGATTGGTGGCTACACCTTC. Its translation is CASSGPTGIGGYTF.

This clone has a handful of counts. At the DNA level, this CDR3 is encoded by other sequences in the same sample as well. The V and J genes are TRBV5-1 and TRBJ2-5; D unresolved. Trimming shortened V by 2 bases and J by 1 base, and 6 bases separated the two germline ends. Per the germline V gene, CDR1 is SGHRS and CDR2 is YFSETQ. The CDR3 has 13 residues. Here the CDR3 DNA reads TGCGCCAGCAGCTTCGGTCGCCAAGAGACCCAGTACTTC. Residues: CASSFGRQETQYF.

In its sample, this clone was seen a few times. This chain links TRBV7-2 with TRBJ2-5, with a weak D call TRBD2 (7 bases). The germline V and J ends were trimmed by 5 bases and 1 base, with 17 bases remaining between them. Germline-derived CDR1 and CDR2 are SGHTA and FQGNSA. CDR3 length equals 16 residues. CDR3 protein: CASSRLGGALQETQYF. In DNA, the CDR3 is TGTGCCAGCAGCCGCTTGGGGGGGGCCCTCCAAGAGACCCAGTACTTC. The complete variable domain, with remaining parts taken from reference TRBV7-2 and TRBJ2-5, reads GAGVSQSPSNKVTEKGKDVELRCDPISGHTALYWYRQSLGQGLEFLIYFQGNSAPDKSGLPSDRFSAERTGGSVSTLTIQRTQQEDSAVYLCASSRLGGALQETQYFGPGTRLLVL.

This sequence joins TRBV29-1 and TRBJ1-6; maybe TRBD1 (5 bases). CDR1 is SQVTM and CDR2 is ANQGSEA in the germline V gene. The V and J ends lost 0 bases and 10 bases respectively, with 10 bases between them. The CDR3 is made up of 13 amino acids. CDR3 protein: CSVEDGTGSPLHF. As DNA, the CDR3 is TGCAGCGTTGAAGACGGGACCGGGTCACCCCTCCACTTT. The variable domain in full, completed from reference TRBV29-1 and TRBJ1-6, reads SAVISQKPSRDICQRGTSLTIQCQVDSQVTMMFWYRQQPGQSLTLIATANQGSEATYESGFVIDKFPISRPNLTFSTLTVSNMSPEDSSIYLCSVEDGTGSPLHFGNGTRLTVT.

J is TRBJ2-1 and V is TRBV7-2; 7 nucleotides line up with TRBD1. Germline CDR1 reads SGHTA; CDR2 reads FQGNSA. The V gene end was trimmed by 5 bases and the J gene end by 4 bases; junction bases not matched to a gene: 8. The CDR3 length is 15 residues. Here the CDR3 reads CASSTRDRRYNEQFF. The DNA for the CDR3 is TGTGCCAGCAGCACCCGGGACAGAAGATACAATGAGCAGTTCTTC. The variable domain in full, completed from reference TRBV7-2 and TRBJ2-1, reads GAGVSQSPSNKVTEKGKDVELRCDPISGHTALYWYRQSLGQGLEFLIYFQGNSAPDKSGLPSDRFSAERTGGSVSTLTIQRTQQEDSAVYLCASSTRDRRYNEQFFGPGTRLTVL.

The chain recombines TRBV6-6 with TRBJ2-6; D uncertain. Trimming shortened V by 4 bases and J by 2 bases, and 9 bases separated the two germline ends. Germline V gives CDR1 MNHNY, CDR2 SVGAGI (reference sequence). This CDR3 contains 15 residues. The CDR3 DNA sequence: TGTGCCAGCAGTTCCCCAGACACTGGGGCCAACGTCCTGACTTTC. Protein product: CASSSPDTGANVLTF.

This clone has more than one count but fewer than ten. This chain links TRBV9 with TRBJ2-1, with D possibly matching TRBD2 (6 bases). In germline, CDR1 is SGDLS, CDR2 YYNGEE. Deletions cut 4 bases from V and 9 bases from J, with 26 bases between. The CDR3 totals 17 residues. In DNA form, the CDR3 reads TGTGCCAGCAGCCCAACAAGCCAAACGGGGGTGAGCAGTGAGCAGTTCTTC. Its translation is CASSPTSQTGVSSEQFF.

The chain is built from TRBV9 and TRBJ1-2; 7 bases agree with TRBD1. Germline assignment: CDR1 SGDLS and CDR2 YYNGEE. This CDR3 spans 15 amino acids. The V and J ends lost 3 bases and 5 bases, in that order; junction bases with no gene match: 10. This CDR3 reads CASSEQGSWAYGYTF. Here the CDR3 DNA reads TGTGCCAGCAGCGAACAGGGGTCCTGGGCTTATGGCTACACCTTC.

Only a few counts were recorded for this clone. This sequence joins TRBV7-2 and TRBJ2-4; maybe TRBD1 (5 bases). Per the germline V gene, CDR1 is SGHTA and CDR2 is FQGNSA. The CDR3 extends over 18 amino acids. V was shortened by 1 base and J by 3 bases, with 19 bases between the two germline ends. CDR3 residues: CASSLDRRLDKDKNIQYF. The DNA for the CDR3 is TGTGCCAGCAGCTTAGACCGTCGCCTGGACAAGGACAAAAACATTCAGTACTTC.

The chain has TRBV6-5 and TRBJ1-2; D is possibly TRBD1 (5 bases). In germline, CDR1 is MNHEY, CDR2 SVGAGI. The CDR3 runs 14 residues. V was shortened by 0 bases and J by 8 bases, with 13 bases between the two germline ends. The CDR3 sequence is CASSYSGTSKGYTF. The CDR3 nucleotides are TGTGCCAGCAGTTACTCGGGGACCTCCAAAGGCTACACCTTC.

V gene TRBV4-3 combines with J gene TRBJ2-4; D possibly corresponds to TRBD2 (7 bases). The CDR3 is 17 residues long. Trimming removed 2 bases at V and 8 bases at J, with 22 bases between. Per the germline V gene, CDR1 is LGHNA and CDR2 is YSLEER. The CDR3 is CASSQTILRGGAYIQYF. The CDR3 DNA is TGCGCCAGCAGCCAAACTATCCTCCGCGGGGGCGCGTACATTCAGTACTTC.

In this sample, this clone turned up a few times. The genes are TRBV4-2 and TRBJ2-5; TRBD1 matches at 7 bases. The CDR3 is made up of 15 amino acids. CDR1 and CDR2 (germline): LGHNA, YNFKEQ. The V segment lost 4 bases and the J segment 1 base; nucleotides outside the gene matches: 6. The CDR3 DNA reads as TGTGCCAGCAGCCGAGTAACAGGGGCCCAAGAGACCCAGTACTTC. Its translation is CASSRVTGAQETQYF.

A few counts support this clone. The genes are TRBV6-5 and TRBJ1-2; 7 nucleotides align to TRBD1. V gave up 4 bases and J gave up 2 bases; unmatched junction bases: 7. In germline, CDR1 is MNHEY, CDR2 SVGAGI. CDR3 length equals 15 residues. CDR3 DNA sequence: TGTGCCAGCAGTTCCCGACAGGGCGGGAACTATGGCTACACCTTC. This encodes CASSSRQGGNYGYTF.

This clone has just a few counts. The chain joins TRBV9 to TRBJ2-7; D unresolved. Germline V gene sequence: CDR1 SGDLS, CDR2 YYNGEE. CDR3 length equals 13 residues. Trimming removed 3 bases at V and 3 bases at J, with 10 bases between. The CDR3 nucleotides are TGTGCCAGCAGCGGAGGCCAAAGCTACGAGCAGTACTTC. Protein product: CASSGGQSYEQYF.

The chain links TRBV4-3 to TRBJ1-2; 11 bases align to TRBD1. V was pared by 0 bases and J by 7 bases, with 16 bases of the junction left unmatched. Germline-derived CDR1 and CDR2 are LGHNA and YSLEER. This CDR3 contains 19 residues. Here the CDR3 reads CASSQENHFRTGGQVGYTF. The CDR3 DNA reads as TGCGCCAGCAGCCAAGAGAATCACTTCAGGACAGGGGGCCAGGTTGGCTACACCTTC.

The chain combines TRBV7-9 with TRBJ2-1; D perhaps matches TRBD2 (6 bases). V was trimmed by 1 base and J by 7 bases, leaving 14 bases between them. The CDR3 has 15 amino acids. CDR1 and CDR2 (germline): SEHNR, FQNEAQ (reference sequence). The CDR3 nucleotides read TGTGCCAGCAGCTTAGTTGGCGGAGGGCGAAATGAGCAGTTCTTC. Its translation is CASSLVGGGRNEQFF.

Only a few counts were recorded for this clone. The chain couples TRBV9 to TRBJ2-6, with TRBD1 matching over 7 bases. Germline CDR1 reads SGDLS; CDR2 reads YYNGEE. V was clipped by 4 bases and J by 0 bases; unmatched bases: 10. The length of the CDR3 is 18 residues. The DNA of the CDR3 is TGTGCCAGCAGCCGCATAGACAGGGAAATCTCTGGGGCCAACGTCCTGACTTTC. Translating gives CASSRIDREISGANVLTF.

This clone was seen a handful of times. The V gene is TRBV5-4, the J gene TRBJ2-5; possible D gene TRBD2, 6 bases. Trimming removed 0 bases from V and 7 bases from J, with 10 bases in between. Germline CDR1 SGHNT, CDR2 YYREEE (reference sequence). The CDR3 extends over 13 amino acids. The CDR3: CASSLGDGGTQYF. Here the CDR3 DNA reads TGTGCCAGCAGCTTGGGCGACGGGGGGACCCAGTACTTC.

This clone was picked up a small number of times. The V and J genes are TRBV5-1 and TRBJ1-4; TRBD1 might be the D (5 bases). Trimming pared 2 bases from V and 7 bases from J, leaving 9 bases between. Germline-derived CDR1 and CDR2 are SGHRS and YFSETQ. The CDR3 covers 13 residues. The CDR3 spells CASSFGGSEKLFF. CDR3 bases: TGCGCCAGCAGCTTTGGGGGAAGTGAAAAACTGTTTTTT.

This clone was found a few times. The chain's CDR3 is CASRRQGYEQYF. The CDR3 DNA sequence: TGTGCCAGCAGAAGACAGGGCTACGAGCAGTACTTC. This chain uses TRBV7-2 with TRBJ2-7; 7 bases map to TRBD1. Germline trimming cut 6 bases from V and 3 bases from J; bases unmatched to any gene: 2. This CDR3 contains 12 residues. In germline, CDR1 is SGHTA, CDR2 FQGNSA.

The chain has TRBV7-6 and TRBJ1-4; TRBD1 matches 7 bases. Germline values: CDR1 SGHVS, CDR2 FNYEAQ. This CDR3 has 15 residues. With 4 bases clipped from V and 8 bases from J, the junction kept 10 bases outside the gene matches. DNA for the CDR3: TGTGCCAGCAGCTCCCGACAGGGCTTAGGGGAAAAACTGTTTTTT. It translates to CASSSRQGLGEKLFF.

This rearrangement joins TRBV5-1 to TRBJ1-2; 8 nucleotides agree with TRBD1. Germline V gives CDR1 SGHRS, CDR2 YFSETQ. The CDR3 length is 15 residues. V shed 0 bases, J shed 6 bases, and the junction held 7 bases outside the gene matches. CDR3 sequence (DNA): TGCGCCAGCAGCTTGGTGGACAGGGTAAAGGATGGCTACACCTTC. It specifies CASSLVDRVKDGYTF. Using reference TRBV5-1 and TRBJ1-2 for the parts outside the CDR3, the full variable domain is KAGVTQTPRYLIKTRGQQVTLSCSPISGHRSVSWYQQTPGQGLQFLFEYFSETQRNKGNFPGRFSGRQFSNSRSEMNVSTLELGDSALYLCASSLVDRVKDGYTFGSGTRLTVV.

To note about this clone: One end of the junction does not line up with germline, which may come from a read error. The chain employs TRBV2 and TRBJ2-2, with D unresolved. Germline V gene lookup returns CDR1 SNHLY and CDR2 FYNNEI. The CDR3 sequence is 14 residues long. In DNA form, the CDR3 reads TGTGCCAGCAGGGAAGGTAGCAGCACCGGGGAGCTGTTTTTT. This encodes CASREGSSTGELFF.

The CDR3 protein is CASSSVGSMNTEAFF. CDR3 DNA: TGCGCCAGCAGCTCGGTGGGCTCAATGAACACTGAAGCTTTCTTT. The chain uses TRBV5-1 and TRBJ1-1, with D unclear. The CDR3 spans 15 residues. V lost 3 bases, J lost 0 bases, and 12 bases lay in between. Germline lookup yields CDR1 SGHRS and CDR2 YFSETQ.